The T cell receptor (beta chain) under discussion was sequenced for a study of T cell changes during pregnancy in multiple sclerosis. Data came from immunoSEQ multiplex PCR; TCRdb stores just in-frame clones and leaves some out. The sample records about 61,000 clones, about nine tenths being singletons. The CDR3 loop spans 15 amino acids. Germline V CDR1 and CDR2: MNHEY, SVGAGI. Between the trimmed V and J ends, which lost 0 bases and 6 bases, there was a span of 13 bases. The sample was peripheral blood, taken in the first trimester of pregnancy. The rearrangement joins TRBV6-5 to TRBJ2-3, with a tentative D call TRBD1 (5 bases). This TCR came from a female donor in good health, enrolled as a control in a pregnancy study. This chain's CDR3 is CASSYSGVLFDTQYF. The CDR3 DNA follows: TGTGCCAGCAGTTACTCAGGGGTGTTATTTGATACGCAGTATTTT.